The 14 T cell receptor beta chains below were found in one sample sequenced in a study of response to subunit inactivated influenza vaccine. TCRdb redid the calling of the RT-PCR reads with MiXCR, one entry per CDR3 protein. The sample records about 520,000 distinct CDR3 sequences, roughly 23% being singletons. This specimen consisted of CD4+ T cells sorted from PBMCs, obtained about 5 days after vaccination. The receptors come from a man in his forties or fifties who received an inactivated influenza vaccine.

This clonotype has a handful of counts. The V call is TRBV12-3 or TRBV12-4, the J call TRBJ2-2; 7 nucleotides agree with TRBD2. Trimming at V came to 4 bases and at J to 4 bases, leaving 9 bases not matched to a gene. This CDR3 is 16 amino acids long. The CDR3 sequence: CASSSWAGDGTGELFF. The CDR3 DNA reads TGTGCCAGCAGTTCCTGGGCGGGAGATGGCACCGGGGAGCTGTTTTTT.

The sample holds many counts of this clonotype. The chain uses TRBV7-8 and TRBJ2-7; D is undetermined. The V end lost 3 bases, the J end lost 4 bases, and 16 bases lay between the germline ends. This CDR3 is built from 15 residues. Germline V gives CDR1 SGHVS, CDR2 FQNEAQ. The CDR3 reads CASSFSASVAYEQYF. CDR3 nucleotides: TGTGCCAGCAGCTTTAGTGCTTCGGTTGCGTACGAGCAGTACTTC.

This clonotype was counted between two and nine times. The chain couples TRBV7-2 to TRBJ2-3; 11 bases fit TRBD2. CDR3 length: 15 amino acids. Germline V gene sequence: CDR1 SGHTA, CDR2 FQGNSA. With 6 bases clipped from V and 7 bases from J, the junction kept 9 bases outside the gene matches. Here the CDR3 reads CASRISGGAVNTQYF. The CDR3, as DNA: TGTGCCAGCAGGATTAGCGGGGGGGCCGTCAATACGCAGTATTTT.

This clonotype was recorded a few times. CDR3 nucleotides: TGCAGTGCTAGAGTTCTCACTAGCGGGGGTAGGACCGGGGAGCTGTTTTTT. Translating it yields CSARVLTSGGRTGELFF. The chain employs TRBV20-1 and TRBJ2-2; 11 bases map to TRBD2. Germline CDR1 reads DFQATT; CDR2 reads SNEGSKA (reference sequence). With 1 base clipped from V and 5 bases from J, the junction kept 9 bases outside the gene matches. This CDR3 contains 17 residues.

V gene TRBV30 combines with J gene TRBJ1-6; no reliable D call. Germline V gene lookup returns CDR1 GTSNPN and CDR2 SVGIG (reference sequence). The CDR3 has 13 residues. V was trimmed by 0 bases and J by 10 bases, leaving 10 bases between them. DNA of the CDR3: TGTGCCTGGAGTGTGCAGAGAAGCTCACCCCTCCACTTT. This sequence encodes CAWSVQRSSPLHF.

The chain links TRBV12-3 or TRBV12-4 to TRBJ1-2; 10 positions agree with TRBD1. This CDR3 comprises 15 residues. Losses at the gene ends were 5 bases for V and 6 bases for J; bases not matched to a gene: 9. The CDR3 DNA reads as TGTGCCAGCAGTCCTTCTCTAGGGACAGGGGATGGCTACACCTTC. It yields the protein CASSPSLGTGDGYTF.

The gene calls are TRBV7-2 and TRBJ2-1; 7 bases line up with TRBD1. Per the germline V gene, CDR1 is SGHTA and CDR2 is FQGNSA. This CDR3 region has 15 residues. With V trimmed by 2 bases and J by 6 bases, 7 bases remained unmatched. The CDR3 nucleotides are TGTGCCAGCAGCTTAAGGGAGACAGGGACCAATGAGCAGTTCTTC. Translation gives CASSLRETGTNEQFF.

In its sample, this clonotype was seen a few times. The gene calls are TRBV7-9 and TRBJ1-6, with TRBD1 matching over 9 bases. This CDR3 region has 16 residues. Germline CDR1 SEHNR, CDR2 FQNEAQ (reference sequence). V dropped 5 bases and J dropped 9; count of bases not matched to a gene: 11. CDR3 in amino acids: CASSAGPGQGGSPLHF. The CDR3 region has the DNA TGTGCCAGCAGCGCGGGGCCGGGACAGGGCGGTTCACCCCTCCACTTT. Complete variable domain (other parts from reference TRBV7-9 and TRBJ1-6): DTGVSQNPRHKITKRGQNVTFRCDPISEHNRLYWYRQTLGQGPEFLTYFQNEAQLEKSRLLSDRFSAERPKGSFSTLEIQRTEQGDSAMYLCASSAGPGQGGSPLHFGNGTRLTVT.

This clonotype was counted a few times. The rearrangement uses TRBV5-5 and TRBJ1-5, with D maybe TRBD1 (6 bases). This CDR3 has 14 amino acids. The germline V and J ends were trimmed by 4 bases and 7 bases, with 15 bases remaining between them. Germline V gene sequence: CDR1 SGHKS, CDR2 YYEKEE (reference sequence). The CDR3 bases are TGTGCCAGCAGCGTAACAGGGCGGGGACAGCCCCAGCATTTT. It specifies CASSVTGRGQPQHF.

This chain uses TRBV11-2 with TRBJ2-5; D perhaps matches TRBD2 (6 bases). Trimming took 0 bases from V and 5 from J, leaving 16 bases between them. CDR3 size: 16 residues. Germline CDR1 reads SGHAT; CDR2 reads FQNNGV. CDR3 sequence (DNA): TGTGCCAGCAGCTTAGAACGGGGAGGAATTGGCGAGACCCAGTACTTC. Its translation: CASSLERGGIGETQYF.

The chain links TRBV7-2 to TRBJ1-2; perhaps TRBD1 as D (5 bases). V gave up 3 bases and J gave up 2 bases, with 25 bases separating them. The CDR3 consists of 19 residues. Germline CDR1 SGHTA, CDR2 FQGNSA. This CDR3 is CASSFSPFIGKQENYGYTF. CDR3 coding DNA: TGTGCCAGCAGCTTTAGCCCCTTTATCGGTAAACAGGAGAACTATGGCTACACCTTC.

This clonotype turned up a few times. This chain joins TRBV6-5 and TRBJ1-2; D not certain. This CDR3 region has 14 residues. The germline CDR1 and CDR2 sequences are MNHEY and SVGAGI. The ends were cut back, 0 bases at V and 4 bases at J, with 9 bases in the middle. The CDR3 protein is CASSYSGRGYGYTF. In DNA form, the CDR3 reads TGTGCCAGCAGTTACTCGGGCCGTGGCTATGGCTACACCTTC.

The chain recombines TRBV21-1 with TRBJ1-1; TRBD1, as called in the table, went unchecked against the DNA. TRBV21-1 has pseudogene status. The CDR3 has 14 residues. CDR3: CASSNGGQPTEAFF. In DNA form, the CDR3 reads TGTGCCAGCAGCAACGGGGGGCAGCCCACTGAAGCTTTCTTT.

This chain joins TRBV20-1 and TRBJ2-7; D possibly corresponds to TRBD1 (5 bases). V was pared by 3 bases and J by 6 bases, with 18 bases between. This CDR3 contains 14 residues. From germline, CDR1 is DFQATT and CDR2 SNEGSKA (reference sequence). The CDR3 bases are TGCAGTGCTAGGGGGCAGACCCGCGCGGCCGAGCAGTACTTC. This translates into CSARGQTRAAEQYF.